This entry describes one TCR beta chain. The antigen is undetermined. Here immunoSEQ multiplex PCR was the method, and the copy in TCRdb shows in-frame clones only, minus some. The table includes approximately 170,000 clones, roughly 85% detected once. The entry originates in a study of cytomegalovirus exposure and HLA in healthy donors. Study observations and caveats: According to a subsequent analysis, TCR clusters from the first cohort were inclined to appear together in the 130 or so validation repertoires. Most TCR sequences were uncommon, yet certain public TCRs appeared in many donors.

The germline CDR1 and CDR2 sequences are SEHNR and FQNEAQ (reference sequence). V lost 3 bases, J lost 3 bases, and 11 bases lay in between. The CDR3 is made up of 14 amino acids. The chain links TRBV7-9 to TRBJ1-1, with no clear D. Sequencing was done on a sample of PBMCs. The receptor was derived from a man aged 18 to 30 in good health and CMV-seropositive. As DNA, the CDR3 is TGTGCCAGCAGCTTCGAGCTCGTAGACACTGAAGCTTTCTTT. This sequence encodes CASSFELVDTEAFF.